This T cell receptor (beta chain) was captured by sequencing in a study of Ad26.COV2.S vaccination and SARS-CoV-2 variants. The sample's treatment: some 19 received Ad26.COV2.S at low or high dose, single or two shots; several received placebo; per-sample allocation not given. On day 63 after the first injection, vaccine and placebo recipients gave samples. The shot given was an Ad26 vector that makes Wuhan-strain SARS-CoV-2 spike. Points from the study as a whole: Measurement of non-spike TCR breadth gave similar results in vaccine and placebo recipients.

Repertoires were generated with immunoSEQ multiplex PCR, while TCRdb's copy carries only in-frame clones and drops some. The sample lists 360,000 or so clones, around 86% seen once, with 3.4% in the top ten. CDR3 size: 13 residues. V dropped 4 bases and J dropped 5 bases, with 9 bases sitting between them. Germline loops: CDR1 SGHTA, CDR2 FQGTGA. Points on this clone: Its matching antigen is unknown. Other DNA sequences within the sample encode an identical CDR3.

The chain recombines TRBV7-3 with TRBJ2-1; D gene unclear. The receptor was derived from a person between 18 and 60 years old who received the Ad26.COV2.S COVID-19 vaccine or a placebo. The source material was peripheral blood, sampled in a trial of Ad26.COV2.S vaccine versus placebo. The CDR3 DNA is TGTGCCAGCAGCTCGGGCCCTAACAATGAGCAGTTCTTC. Its protein is CASSSGPNNEQFF.